These 15 T cell receptor beta chains originate from one sample sequenced in a study of blood T cell repertoires in COVID-19. Libraries were prepared by immunoSEQ multiplex PCR; TCRdb keeps only in-frame clonotypes and omits some of them. Of about 210,000 clones in the sample, just over 90% were seen once. The sequenced sample consisted of peripheral blood. These receptor sequences come from a man younger than 45 with acute or convalescent COVID-19.

The rearrangement uses TRBV28 and TRBJ2-7; TRBD2 agrees at 8 bases. Unmatched junction bases numbered 23, after V lost 1 base and J lost 6 bases. There are 20 residues in the CDR3. CDR1 and CDR2 from the germline V gene are MDHEN and SYDVKM. DNA of the CDR3: TGTGCCAGCAGTTTATCTGTCTTGGCTAGCGGGTTGAGTTTGAGTCGCGAGCAGTACTTC. It encodes CASSLSVLASGLSLSREQYF.

This chain connects TRBV7-9 to TRBJ2-1, with TRBD2 matching over 8 bases. The V segment lost 2 bases and the J segment 4 bases; nucleotides outside the gene matches: 4. CDR1 SEHNR and CDR2 FQNEAQ come from the germline V gene (reference sequence). The CDR3 sequence is 15 residues long. CDR3 nucleotides: TGTGCCAGCAGCTTATCGGCGGGGGGATACAATGAGCAGTTCTTC. Its translation is CASSLSAGGYNEQFF.

This rearrangement joins TRBV3-1 (or the pseudogene TRBV3-2) to TRBJ1-2, with 7 bases that match TRBD1. Germline V gene lookup returns CDR1 LGHDT and CDR2 YNNKEL (reference sequence). CDR3 length: 12 amino acids. After removal of 4 bases from V and 7 bases from J, the junction contained 3 bases not matched to a gene. The CDR3 spells CASSLRQGGYTF. The CDR3 DNA is TGTGCCAGCAGCCTCCGACAGGGTGGCTACACCTTC.

J is TRBJ2-5 and V is TRBV3-1 (or the pseudogene TRBV3-2); D might be TRBD1 (5 bases). Germline V gene data show CDR1 as LGHDT and CDR2 as YNNKEL (reference sequence). The CDR3 is 15 amino acids. Trimming removed 1 base at V and 2 bases at J, with 11 bases between. This CDR3 reads CASSQGNRQQETQYF. CDR3 coding DNA: TGTGCCAGCAGCCAAGGAAACCGACAGCAAGAGACCCAGTACTTC.

This sequence joins TRBV6-5 and TRBJ2-1, with D perhaps matching TRBD2 (5 bases). This CDR3 spans 15 amino acids. CDR1 and CDR2 (germline): MNHEY, SVGAGI. The V end was cut by 5 bases, the J end by 0 bases, with 11 bases between. The CDR3 coding sequence is TGTGCCAGCAGTCTGGACTGGAACTCCTACAATGAGCAGTTCTTC. It yields the protein CASSLDWNSYNEQFF.

The V and J genes are TRBV5-5 and TRBJ2-1; 12 bases match TRBD2. CDR3 length: 14 amino acids. V lost 5 bases to trimming and J lost 9 bases; unmatched junction nucleotides: 6. Germline V gene data show CDR1 as SGHKS and CDR2 as YYEKEE (reference sequence). In DNA, the CDR3 is TGTGCCAGCAGTTATCTAGCGGGGGGGCTTGAGCAGTTCTTC. Translation gives CASSYLAGGLEQFF.

The chain employs TRBV19 and TRBJ1-2; TRBD1 agrees at 9 bases. The CDR3 totals 16 residues. The J segment lost 8 bases and the V segment lost 4 bases, leaving 14 bases of the junction unmatched. From germline, CDR1 is LNHDA and CDR2 SQIVND (reference sequence). In DNA form, the CDR3 reads TGTGCCAGTAGTACCAAGAGCAAGACAGGGGGTAGGGGCTACACCTTC. It translates to CASSTKSKTGGRGYTF.

The rearrangement uses TRBV10-3 and TRBJ1-5; TRBD1 is a possible D gene (6 bases). Trimming took off 3 bases at V and 7 bases at J, with 16 bases between the two ends. The length of the CDR3 is 15 residues. The germline V gene encodes CDR1 ENHRY and CDR2 SYGVKD. The CDR3 DNA is TGTGCCATCAGTGAATTATTGACAGGCAGCCAGCCCCAGCATTTT. Amino acids: CAISELLTGSQPQHF.

The chain employs TRBV7-3 and TRBJ2-7; 7 bases match TRBD1. Germline CDR1 is SGHTA and CDR2 is FQGTGA. This CDR3 contains 15 residues. V was pared by 7 bases and J by 0 bases, with 9 bases of the junction left unmatched. DNA for the CDR3: TGTGCCAGCACCTACGCACGGGACAGCTCCTACGAGCAGTACTTC. It specifies CASTYARDSSYEQYF.

CDR3 in DNA: TGTGCCAGCATCCCAGGGGGGACAGGGATTGGCTACACCTTC. Encoded protein: CASIPGGTGIGYTF. The chain recombines TRBV6-5 with TRBJ1-2, with TRBD1 matching 9 bases. CDR3 length: 14 amino acids. Germline lookup yields CDR1 MNHEY and CDR2 SVGAGI. V lost 7 bases to trimming and J lost 7 bases; unmatched junction nucleotides: 10.

The chain is built from TRBV29-1 and TRBJ1-4; the D is unclear. This CDR3 has 11 residues. Germline V lookup: CDR1 SQVTM, CDR2 ANQGSEA. V gave up 6 bases and J gave up 4 bases, with 6 bases separating them. The CDR3 region is CSVAHNEKLFF. CDR3 nucleotide sequence: TGCAGCGTAGCGCATAATGAAAAACTGTTTTTT.

The gene calls are TRBV7-9 and TRBJ2-3; TRBD2 matches 8 bases. The CDR3 is 14 residues long. Germline CDR1 SEHNR, CDR2 FQNEAQ (reference sequence). V shed 2 bases, J shed 6 bases, and the junction held 4 bases outside the gene matches. As DNA, the CDR3 is TGTGCCAGCAGCTTAAAAGCGGGAGCCGATACGCAGTATTTT. It is translated as CASSLKAGADTQYF. Complete variable domain (other parts from reference TRBV7-9 and TRBJ2-3): DTGVSQNPRHKITKRGQNVTFRCDPISEHNRLYWYRQTLGQGPEFLTYFQNEAQLEKSRLLSDRFSAERPKGSFSTLEIQRTEQGDSAMYLCASSLKAGADTQYFGPGTRLTVL.

The chain has TRBV7-3 and TRBJ2-3, with 15 bases identical to TRBD2. Germline CDR1 is SGHTA and CDR2 is FQGTGA. CDR3 size: 15 residues. Trimming cost V 4 bases and J 6 bases; bases outside gene matches: 2. The CDR3 protein is CASSWTSGRADTQYF. The CDR3 DNA follows: TGTGCCAGCAGCTGGACTAGCGGGAGGGCCGATACGCAGTATTTT.

The chain uses TRBV11-2 and TRBJ1-2; D gene unclear. This CDR3 has 13 residues. Germline V CDR1 and CDR2: SGHAT, FQNNGV. Between the trimmed V and J ends, which lost 3 bases and 5 bases, there was a span of 10 bases. CDR3 residues: CASSLRGPYGYTF. CDR3 sequence (DNA): TGTGCCAGCAGCTTGCGGGGTCCATATGGCTACACCTTC.

The gene calls are TRBV5-8 and TRBJ2-5; a weak D match, TRBD2 (5 bases). Germline V lookup: CDR1 SGHTS, CDR2 YDEGEE. The CDR3 extends over 15 amino acids. Trimming took off 1 base at V and 1 base at J, with 11 bases between the two ends. The DNA for the CDR3 is TGTGCCAGCAGCTTGAGAGGGCATCTCCAAGAGACCCAGTACTTC. Translating gives CASSLRGHLQETQYF.